This entry lists 6 T cell receptor beta chains sequenced from one sample in a study of T cells after yellow fever vaccination. TCRdb reanalysed the 5' RACE reads using MiXCR and keeps one entry per CDR3 protein. The table has some 220,000 distinct CDR3 sequences, 3% to 3.5% seen once; the top ten hold 2.5% to 3.5%. Source: CD4+ T cells sorted from PBMCs, taken 10 days after the yellow fever booster vaccination. These receptors originate from a man between 18 and 35 years old who received the YFV17D yellow fever vaccine.

This clonotype was counted many times. The chain is built from TRBV5-1 and TRBJ1-1; D is perhaps TRBD1 (5 bases). This CDR3 spans 14 amino acids. The V and J ends lost 7 bases and 1 base respectively, with 14 bases between them. Germline values: CDR1 SGHRS, CDR2 YFSETQ. The CDR3 nucleotides read TGCGCCAGCGCCACAAGGGGACCGAACACTGAAGCTTTCTTT. Its translation: CASATRGPNTEAFF.

This clonotype was seen ten or more times. The chain uses TRBV7-2 and TRBJ1-4; no clear D. This CDR3 has 15 residues. Trimming took 5 bases from V and 0 from J, leaving 10 bases between them. Looked up from germline, CDR1 is SGHTA and CDR2 is FQGNSA. The CDR3 nucleotides are TGTGCCAGCAGCCCCGACCGCGCAACTAATGAAAAACTGTTTTTT. Its protein is CASSPDRATNEKLFF.

This clonotype was recorded many times. This chain joins TRBV20-1 and TRBJ1-2, with TRBD1 as a possible D gene (5 bases). From germline, CDR1 is DFQATT and CDR2 SNEGSKA (reference sequence). The CDR3 runs 12 residues. Trimming took 6 bases from V and 4 from J, leaving 12 bases between them. The CDR3: CSAKTDGYGYTF. The CDR3 region has the DNA TGCAGTGCAAAGACAGATGGCTATGGCTACACCTTC.

In its sample, this clonotype was seen many times. The chain joins TRBV4-3 to TRBJ2-5; 9 bases are a match to TRBD2. CDR1 and CDR2 from the germline V gene are LGHNA and YSLEER. This CDR3 spans 14 amino acids. The J segment lost 2 bases and the V segment lost 3 bases, leaving 1 base of the junction unmatched. The CDR3 spells CASSHGLAQETQYF. In nucleotides, the CDR3 is TGCGCCAGCAGCCATGGACTAGCGCAAGAGACCCAGTACTTC.

This clonotype was seen ten or more times. V usage is TRBV19 and J usage is TRBJ2-7; a possible D gene is TRBD2 (6 bases). Germline V gives CDR1 LNHDA, CDR2 SQIVND (reference sequence). With 5 bases removed from V and 3 bases from J, the gap between germline ends came to 8 bases. This CDR3 spans 12 amino acids. CDR3 sequence (DNA): TGTGCCAGTAGTTCCGGGAGCTACGAGCAGTACTTC. Its translation is CASSSGSYEQYF.

There are a few counts of this clonotype. The chain employs TRBV19 and TRBJ2-7, with TRBD2 identical over 8 bases. Germline CDR1 is LNHDA and CDR2 is SQIVND (reference sequence). V gave up 5 bases and J gave up 5 bases; unmatched junction bases: 8. The CDR3 sequence is 14 residues long. CDR3 sequence (DNA): TGTGCCAGTAGTCGGACTAGCTTGTCGGACGAGCAGTACTTC. Translated, it gives CASSRTSLSDEQYF. The complete variable domain, with remaining parts taken from reference TRBV19 and TRBJ2-7, reads DGGITQSPKYLFRKEGQNVTLSCEQNLNHDAMYWYRQDPGQGLRLIYYSQIVNDFQKGDIAEGYSVSREKKESFPLTVTSAQKNPTAFYLCASSRTSLSDEQYFGPGTRLTVT.